This is a list of T cell receptor beta chains from one sample in a study of HIV-infected patients and healthy controls. TCRdb used MiXCR to reprocess the 5' RACE reads, holding one entry per CDR3 protein. The table lists around 18,000 distinct CDR3 sequences, 15% to 20% of them singletons. The specimen sequenced was CD8+ T cells from blood. Source of these receptors: a human donor in good health. CDR3s include the opening cysteine and the closing phenylalanine or tryptophan. Each record gives: V gene, D gene, clone size, J gene, CDR3 protein, CDR3 DNA. A D gene is named only where the DNA matches it firmly. Size values are once, few and many counts, or a class for expanded clones, and some rows have none.

TRBV4-3,TRBD2,many,TRBJ2-7,CASSQVLAGGYEQYF,TGCGCCAGCAGCCAAGTACTAGCGGGAGGCTACGAGCAGTACTTC
TRBV6-2/TRBV6-3,TRBD2,NA,TRBJ2-3,CASTQTSGADTQYF,TGTGCCAGCACCCAGACTAGCGGGGCAGATACGCAGTATTTT
TRBV10-3,TRBD2,many,TRBJ2-3,CAISTTSGRNTDTQYF,TGTGCCATCAGCACTACTAGCGGGAGGAACACAGATACGCAGTATTTT
TRBV12-3/TRBV12-4,NA,few,TRBJ2-1,CASSLGGGGNEQFF,TGTGCCAGCAGCCTTGGCGGAGGAGGCAATGAGCAGTTCTTC
TRBV6-7,NA,many,TRBJ1-2,CASSYSISPGPDGYTF,TGTGCCAGCAGTTACTCGATTTCACCAGGCCCGGATGGCTACACCTTC
TRBV6-2/TRBV6-3,TRBD2,many,TRBJ2-3,CASSNSGGASDTQYF,TGTGCCAGCAGTAATAGCGGGGGGGCCTCAGATACGCAGTATTTT
TRBV27,NA,many,TRBJ2-3,CASSSTDTQYF,TGTGCCAGCAGTTCCACAGATACGCAGTATTTT
TRBV29-1,TRBD1,many,TRBJ1-4,CSVPIYRGGGGEKLFF,TGCAGCGTCCCCATTTACAGGGGCGGGGGTGGAGAAAAACTGTTTTTT
TRBV7-2,TRBD2,NA,TRBJ2-3,CASSILAGVLDTQYF,TGTGCCAGCAGCATACTAGCGGGGGTATTAGATACGCAGTATTTT
TRBV4-3,NA,NA,TRBJ2-7,CASSQDLSSYEQYF,TGCGCCAGCAGCCAAGATCTGAGCTCCTACGAGCAGTACTTC
TRBV20-1,NA,few,TRBJ2-5,CSARPGGGTQYF,TGCAGTGCTAGGCCAGGGGGAGGGACCCAGTACTTC
TRBV24-1,NA,NA,TRBJ1-2,CATSDSGGDGYTF,TGTGCCACCAGTGATTCGGGGGGAGACGGCTACACCTTC
TRBV7-9,NA,NA,TRBJ2-1,CASSLIGSNEQFF,TGTGCCAGCAGCTTGATTGGGTCCAATGAGCAGTTCTTC
TRBV6-6,NA,few,TRBJ1-4,CASIKDSLNEKLFF,TGTGCCAGCATCAAGGACTCACTTAATGAAAAACTGTTTTTT
TRBV19,TRBD2,few,TRBJ2-7,CATMTSSTYEQYF,TGTGCCACTATGACTAGCTCTACCTACGAGCAGTACTTC
TRBV11-3,NA,medium-sized,TRBJ1-1,CASSLGGPATEAFF,TGTGCCAGCAGCTTAGGGGGACCGGCTACTGAAGCTTTCTTT
TRBV7-9,TRBD1,many,TRBJ1-1,CASSLRQGAAEAFF,TGTGCCAGCAGCTTAAGGCAGGGGGCTGCTGAAGCTTTCTTT
TRBV2,TRBD2,NA,TRBJ2-3,CASRGLAGVDTQYF,TGTGCCAGCAGGGGACTAGCGGGAGTAGATACGCAGTATTTT